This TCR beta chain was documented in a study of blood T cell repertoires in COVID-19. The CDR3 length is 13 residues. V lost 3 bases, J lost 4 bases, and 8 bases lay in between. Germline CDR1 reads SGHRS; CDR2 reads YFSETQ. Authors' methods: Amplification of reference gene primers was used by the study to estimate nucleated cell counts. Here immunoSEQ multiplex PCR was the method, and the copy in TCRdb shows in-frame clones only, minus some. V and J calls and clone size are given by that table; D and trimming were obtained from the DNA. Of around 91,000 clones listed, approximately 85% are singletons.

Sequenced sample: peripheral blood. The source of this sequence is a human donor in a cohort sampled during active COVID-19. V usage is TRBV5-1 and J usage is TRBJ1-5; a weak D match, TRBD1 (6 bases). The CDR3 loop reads CASSSDSNQPQHF. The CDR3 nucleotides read TGCGCCAGCAGCTCGGACAGTAATCAGCCCCAGCATTTT.